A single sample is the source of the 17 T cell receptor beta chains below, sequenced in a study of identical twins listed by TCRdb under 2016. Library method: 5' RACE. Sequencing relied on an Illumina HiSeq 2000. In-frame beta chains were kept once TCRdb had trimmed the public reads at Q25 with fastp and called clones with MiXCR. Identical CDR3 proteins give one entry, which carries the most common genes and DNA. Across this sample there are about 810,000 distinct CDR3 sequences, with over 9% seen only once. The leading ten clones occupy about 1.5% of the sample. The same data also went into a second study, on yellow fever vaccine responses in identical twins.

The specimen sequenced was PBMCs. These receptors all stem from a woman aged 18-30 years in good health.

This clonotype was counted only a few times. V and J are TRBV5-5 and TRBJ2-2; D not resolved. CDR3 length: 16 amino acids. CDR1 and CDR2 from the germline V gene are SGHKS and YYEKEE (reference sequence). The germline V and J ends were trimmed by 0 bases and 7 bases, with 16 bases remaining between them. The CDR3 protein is CASSLARTSMGGELFF. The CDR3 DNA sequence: TGTGCCAGCAGCTTGGCTCGCACTTCTATGGGCGGGGAGCTGTTTTTT.

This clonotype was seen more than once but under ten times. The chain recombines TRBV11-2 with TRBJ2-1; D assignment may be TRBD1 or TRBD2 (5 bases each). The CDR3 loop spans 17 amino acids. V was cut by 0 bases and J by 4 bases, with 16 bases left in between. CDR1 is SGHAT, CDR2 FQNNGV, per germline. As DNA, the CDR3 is TGTGCCAGCAGCTTAGATCTTGGACTGCAGGGATACAATGAGCAGTTCTTC. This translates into CASSLDLGLQGYNEQFF.

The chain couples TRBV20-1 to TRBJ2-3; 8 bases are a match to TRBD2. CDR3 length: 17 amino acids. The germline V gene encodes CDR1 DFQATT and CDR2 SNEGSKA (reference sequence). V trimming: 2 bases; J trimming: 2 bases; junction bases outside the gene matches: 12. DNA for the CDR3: TGCAGTGCTAGATTCCTGGCTAGCGGGCCTTTCACAGATACGCAGTATTTT. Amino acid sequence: CSARFLASGPFTDTQYF.

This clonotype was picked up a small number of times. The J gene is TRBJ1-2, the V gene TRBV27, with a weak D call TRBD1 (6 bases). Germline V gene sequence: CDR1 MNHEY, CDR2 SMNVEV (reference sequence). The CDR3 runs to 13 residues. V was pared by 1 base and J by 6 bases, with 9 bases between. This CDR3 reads CASSLWSGDGYTF. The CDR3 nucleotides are TGTGCCAGCAGTTTATGGTCAGGGGATGGCTACACCTTC.

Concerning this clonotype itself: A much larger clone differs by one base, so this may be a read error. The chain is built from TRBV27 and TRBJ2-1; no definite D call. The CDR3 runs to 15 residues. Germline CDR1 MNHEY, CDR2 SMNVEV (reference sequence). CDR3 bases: TGTGCCAGCAGTCCCTGGAAAAGCTCCTACAATGAGCAGCTCTTC. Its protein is CASSPWKSSYNEQLF.

The CDR3 region has the DNA TGTGCCAGCAGAAAAGACTTCTTTCAGCCCCAGCATTTT. Its protein is CASRKDFFQPQHF. The chain employs TRBV28 and TRBJ1-5; D ambiguous. The CDR3 runs 13 residues. The germline CDR1 and CDR2 sequences are MDHEN and SYDVKM. V was clipped by 6 bases and J by 6 bases, with 12 bases between them.

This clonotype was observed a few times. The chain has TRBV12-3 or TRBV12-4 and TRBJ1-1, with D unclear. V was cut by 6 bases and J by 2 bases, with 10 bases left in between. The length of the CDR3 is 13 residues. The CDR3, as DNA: TGTGCCAGCAGCACTTGGATCAACACTGAAGCTTTCTTT. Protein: CASSTWINTEAFF.

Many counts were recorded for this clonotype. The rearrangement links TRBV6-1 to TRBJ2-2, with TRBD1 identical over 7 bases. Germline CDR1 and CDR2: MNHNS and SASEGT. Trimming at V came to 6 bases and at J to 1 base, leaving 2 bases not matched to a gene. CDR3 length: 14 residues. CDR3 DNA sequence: TGTGCCAGCAGAGACAGGGAGAACACCGGGGAGCTGTTTTTT. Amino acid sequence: CASRDRENTGELFF.

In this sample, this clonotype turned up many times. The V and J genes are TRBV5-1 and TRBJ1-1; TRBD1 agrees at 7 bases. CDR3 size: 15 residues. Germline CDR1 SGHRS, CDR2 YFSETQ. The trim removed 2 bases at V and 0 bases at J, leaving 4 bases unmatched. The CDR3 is CASSFTTGMNTEAFF. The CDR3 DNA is TGCGCCAGCAGCTTCACGACAGGGATGAACACTGAAGCTTTCTTT.

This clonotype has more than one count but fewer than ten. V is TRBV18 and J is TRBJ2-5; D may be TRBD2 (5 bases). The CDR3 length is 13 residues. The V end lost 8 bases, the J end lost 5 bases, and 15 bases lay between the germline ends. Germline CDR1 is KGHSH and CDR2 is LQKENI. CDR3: CASAPQTKETQYF. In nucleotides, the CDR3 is TGTGCCAGCGCCCCTCAGACTAAGGAGACCCAGTACTTC.

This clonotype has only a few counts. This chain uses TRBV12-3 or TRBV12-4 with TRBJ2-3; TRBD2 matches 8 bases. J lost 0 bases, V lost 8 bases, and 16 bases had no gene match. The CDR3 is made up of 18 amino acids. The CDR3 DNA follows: TGTGCCAGCTGGGTGTCGGGAGGGCCCTTTGCCAGCACAGATACGCAGTATTTT. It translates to CASWVSGGPFASTDTQYF.

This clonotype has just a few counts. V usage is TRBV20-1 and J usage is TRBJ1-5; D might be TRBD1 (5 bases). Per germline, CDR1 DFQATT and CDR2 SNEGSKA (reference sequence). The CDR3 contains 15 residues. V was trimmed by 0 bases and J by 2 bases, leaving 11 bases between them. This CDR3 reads CSARDAGPGNQPQHF. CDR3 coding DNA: TGCAGTGCTAGAGATGCGGGGCCGGGCAATCAGCCCCAGCATTTT.

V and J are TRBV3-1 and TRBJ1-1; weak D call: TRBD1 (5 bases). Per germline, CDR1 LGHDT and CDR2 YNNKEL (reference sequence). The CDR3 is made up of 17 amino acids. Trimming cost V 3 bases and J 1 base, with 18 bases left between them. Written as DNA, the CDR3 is TGTGCCAGCAGCCACGGGGGGGGAGGGGAAAAGAACACTGAAGCTTTCTTT. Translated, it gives CASSHGGGGEKNTEAFF.

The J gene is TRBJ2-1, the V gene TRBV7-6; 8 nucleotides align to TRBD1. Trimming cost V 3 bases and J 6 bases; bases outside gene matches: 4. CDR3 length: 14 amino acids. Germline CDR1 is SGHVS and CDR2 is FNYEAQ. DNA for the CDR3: TGTGCCAGCAGCTTGGACGACAGGGGCAATGAGCAGTTCTTC. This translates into CASSLDDRGNEQFF.

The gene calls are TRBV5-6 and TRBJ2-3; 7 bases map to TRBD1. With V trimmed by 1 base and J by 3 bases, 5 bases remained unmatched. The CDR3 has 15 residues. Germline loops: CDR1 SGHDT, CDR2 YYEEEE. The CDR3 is CASSLRGQLTDTQYF. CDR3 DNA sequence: TGTGCCAGCAGCTTGCGGGGACAGTTAACAGATACGCAGTATTTT. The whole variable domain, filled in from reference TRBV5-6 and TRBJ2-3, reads DAGVTQSPTHLIKTRGQQVTLRCSPKSGHDTVSWYQQALGQGPQFIFQYYEEEERQRGNFPDRFSGHQFPNYSSELNVNALLLGDSALYLCASSLRGQLTDTQYFGPGTRLTVL.

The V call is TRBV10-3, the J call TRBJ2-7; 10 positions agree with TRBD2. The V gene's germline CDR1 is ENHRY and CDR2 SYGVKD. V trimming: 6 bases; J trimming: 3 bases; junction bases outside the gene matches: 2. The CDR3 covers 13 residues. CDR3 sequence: CAIRGTSDYEQYF. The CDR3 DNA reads TGTGCCATCAGGGGGACTAGCGACTACGAGCAGTACTTC.

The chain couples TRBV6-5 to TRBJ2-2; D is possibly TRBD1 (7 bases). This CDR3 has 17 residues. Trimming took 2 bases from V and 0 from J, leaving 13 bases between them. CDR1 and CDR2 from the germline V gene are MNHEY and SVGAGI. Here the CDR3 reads CASSYGGTVPNTGELFF. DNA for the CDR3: TGTGCCAGCAGTTACGGGGGGACAGTCCCGAACACCGGGGAGCTGTTTTTT.